The next 23 T cell receptor beta chains were all read from a single sample in a study of T cells in Graves' hyperthyroidism and ophthalmopathy. Regions amplified from RNA transcripts were the TCR beta CDR3 regions. First-round RT-PCR targeting the TCR CDR3 was performed with the HTBI primer set. TCRdb ran MiXCR on the multiplex PCR reads and lists one entry per CDR3 protein. The table has around 600,000 distinct CDR3 sequences, less than 20% seen once. Sequenced input: blood. These receptors were obtained from a woman in her thirties with Graves' hyperthyroidism.

This chain connects TRBV7-9 to TRBJ2-3; D not certain. Germline V gene sequence: CDR1 SEHNR, CDR2 FQNEAQ (reference sequence). The CDR3 covers 11 residues. The CDR3 sequence is CAWWNSNTQYF. The DNA of the CDR3 is TGTGCGTGGTGGAATTCAAATACGCAGTATTTT.

The chain links TRBV10-3 to TRBJ2-1, with TRBD2 identical over 12 bases. Trimming took 3 bases from V and 3 from J; bases not matched to a gene: 9. The CDR3 extends over 18 amino acids. Germline-derived CDR1 and CDR2 are ENHRY and SYGVKD. CDR3 in DNA: TGTGCCATCAGTGACTCTAGCGGGAGGGGCCATGTCTACAATGAGCAGTTCTTC. Translation gives CAISDSSGRGHVYNEQFF.

In its sample, this clonotype was seen many times. The V call is TRBV15, the J call TRBJ1-1; 7 nucleotides match TRBD1. The CDR3 length is 18 residues. The V gene end was trimmed by 0 bases and the J gene end by 3 bases; junction bases not matched to a gene: 13. Germline V CDR1 and CDR2: LNHNV, YYDKDF (reference sequence). CDR3 sequence reads: CATSRDLFPTGTYTEAFF. CDR3 nucleotides: TGTGCCACCAGCAGAGATCTTTTTCCGACAGGGACCTACACTGAAGCTTTCTTT.

This clonotype appeared many times. V is TRBV18 and J is TRBJ1-2, with TRBD1 identical over 8 bases. The V gene end was trimmed by 4 bases and the J gene end by 3 bases; junction bases not matched to a gene: 1. Germline V gene sequence: CDR1 KGHSH, CDR2 LQKENI. The CDR3 sequence is 13 residues long. The CDR3 nucleotides are TGTGCCAGCTCACGGGGACAGGACTATGGCTACACCTTC. Its protein product is CASSRGQDYGYTF.

In this sample, this clonotype turned up many times. This chain links TRBV20-1 with TRBJ2-1, with 7 bases identical to TRBD2. Germline V gene lookup returns CDR1 DFQATT and CDR2 SNEGSKA (reference sequence). CDR3 length: 16 residues. Unmatched junction bases numbered 18, after V lost 5 bases and J lost 8 bases. The CDR3 loop is CSAQPPGVAGADEQFF. CDR3 DNA: TGCAGTGCTCAGCCCCCGGGAGTGGCGGGAGCGGATGAGCAGTTCTTC.

The table lists this clonotype with many counts. V gene TRBV11-2 combines with J gene TRBJ2-1, with 7 bases matching TRBD1. The V and J ends lost 0 bases and 10 bases, in that order; junction bases with no gene match: 9. The CDR3 totals 15 residues. Germline CDR1 and CDR2: SGHAT and FQNNGV. CDR3 sequence: CASSLDQQGFGEQFF. CDR3 in DNA: TGTGCCAGCAGCTTAGATCAACAGGGGTTTGGAGAGCAGTTCTTC. Together with reference TRBV11-2 and TRBJ2-1, the CDR3 gives the full variable domain: EAGVAQSPRYKIIEKRQSVAFWCNPISGHATLYWYQQILGQGPKLLIQFQNNGVVDDSQLPKDRFSAERLKGVDSTLKIQPAKLEDSAVYLCASSLDQQGFGEQFFGPGTRLTVL.

Many counts were recorded for this clonotype. The chain's CDR3 is CASSQDMGDTEAFF. For the CDR3, the DNA is TGCGCCAGCAGCCAAGATATGGGGGACACTGAAGCTTTCTTT. This chain joins TRBV4-1 and TRBJ1-1, with D possibly being TRBD1 (5 bases). Germline V CDR1 and CDR2: MGHRA, YSYEKL. The V end was cut by 0 bases, the J end by 3 bases, with 8 bases between. The CDR3 runs 14 residues.

This clonotype was detected ten times or more. This chain uses TRBV11-2 with TRBJ2-3, with D possibly being TRBD1 (5 bases). CDR1 and CDR2 from the germline V gene are SGHAT and FQNNGV. The CDR3 has 13 residues. Trimming pared 7 bases from V and 6 bases from J, leaving 14 bases between. DNA of the CDR3: TGTGCCAGCACCAACCCAGGGTACGATACGCAGTATTTT. This codes for CASTNPGYDTQYF.

On this clonotype itself: This clone may be a read error of a much larger clone one base away. V is TRBV6-9 and J is TRBJ2-7, with 10 positions matching TRBD2. The CDR3 sequence is 15 residues long. The germline CDR1 and CDR2 sequences are MNHGY and SVAAGI. CDR3 amino acids: CVSSSLAGAAYEQYF. DNA for the CDR3: TGTGTCAGCAGTTCCCTAGCGGGGGCGGCCTACGAGCAGTACTTC.

J is TRBJ2-4 and V is TRBV6-5, with 7 bases fitting TRBD1. CDR1 and CDR2 from the germline V gene are MNHEY and SVGAGI. Unmatched junction bases numbered 2, after V lost 2 bases and J lost 10 bases. This CDR3 region has 12 residues. The CDR3 region has the DNA TGTGCCAGCAGTTACCCACAGGGGATTCAGTACTTC. It codes for CASSYPQGIQYF.

The V and J genes are TRBV7-8 and TRBJ1-5, with TRBD1 identical over 8 bases. The germline gives CDR1 SGHVS, CDR2 FQNEAQ. The CDR3 extends over 16 amino acids. The V gene end was trimmed by 4 bases and the J gene end by 2 bases; junction bases not matched to a gene: 7. CDR3 protein: CASSSRQGLGNQPQHF. CDR3 DNA sequence: TGTGCCAGCAGCTCTCGACAGGGGCTGGGCAATCAGCCCCAGCATTTT.

This clonotype occurred many times. The CDR3 DNA sequence: TGCAGTGCTCGACGCCCGGCTAGCGGGTCCTACGAGCAGTACTTC. Amino acid sequence: CSARRPASGSYEQYF. This chain joins TRBV20-1 and TRBJ2-7; TRBD2 agrees at 8 bases. CDR3 size: 15 residues. J gave up 1 base and V 5 bases, and 10 bases lay outside the gene matches. Germline loops: CDR1 DFQATT, CDR2 SNEGSKA (reference sequence).

The chain combines TRBV27 with TRBJ1-2; maybe TRBD1 (6 bases). CDR3 length: 16 residues. The ends were cut back, 6 bases at V and 5 bases at J, with 22 bases in the middle. CDR1 MNHEY and CDR2 SMNVEV come from the germline V gene (reference sequence). As DNA, the CDR3 is TGTGCCAGCAGAGGGACAAACCTGGATCTGACGTATGGCTACACCTTC. The encoded protein is CASRGTNLDLTYGYTF.

Ten or more counts support this clonotype. The chain employs TRBV20-1 and TRBJ2-7; no definite D call. The V and J ends lost 2 bases and 0 bases respectively, with 2 bases between them. The CDR3 is made up of 11 amino acids. Germline V gene data show CDR1 as DFQATT and CDR2 as SNEGSKA (reference sequence). CDR3 nucleotide sequence: TGCAGTGCTAGAATCTCCTACGAGCAGTACTTC. Its translation: CSARISYEQYF.

This clonotype appeared many times. This chain connects TRBV2 to TRBJ2-1; 7 bases map to TRBD1. CDR3 length: 15 amino acids. Trimming removed 4 bases from V and 6 bases from J; junction bases left unmatched: 9. CDR1 and CDR2 from the germline V gene are SNHLY and FYNNEI. The CDR3 reads CASSGGDSRFNEQFF. In DNA form, the CDR3 reads TGTGCCAGCAGTGGAGGGGACAGCCGCTTCAATGAGCAGTTCTTC. The complete variable domain, with remaining parts taken from reference TRBV2 and TRBJ2-1, reads EPEVTQTPSHQVTQMGQEVILRCVPISNHLYFYWYRQILGQKVEFLVSFYNNEISEKSEIFDDQFSVERPDGSNFTLKIRSTKLEDSAMYFCASSGGDSRFNEQFFGPGTRLTVL.

Comment on this clonotype: Because the CDR3 is missing its conserved closing phenylalanine or tryptophan, this is likely a read error. J is TRBJ2-6 and V is TRBV4-3; tentatively, D is TRBD1 (5 bases). The CDR3 contains 19 residues. V was shortened by 0 bases and J by 0 bases, with 15 bases between the two germline ends. Germline assignment: CDR1 LGHNA and CDR2 YSLEER. The CDR3 bases are TGCGCCAGCAGCCAAGATAGAAATCAGGGCCTCTCTGGGGCCAACGTCCTGACTTCC. Protein: CASSQDRNQGLSGANVLTS.

This clonotype has ten or more counts. The rearrangement uses TRBV18 and TRBJ1-1; no reliable D call. This CDR3 contains 15 residues. CDR1 KGHSH and CDR2 LQKENI come from the germline V gene. With 5 bases removed from V and 3 bases from J, the gap between germline ends came to 16 bases. CDR3 protein: CASSSHTNGDTEAFF. The CDR3 coding sequence is TGTGCCAGCTCATCACACACCAATGGGGACACTGAAGCTTTCTTT.

This clonotype was counted only a few times. This chain uses TRBV19 with TRBJ2-1, with 11 bases matching TRBD2. Germline CDR1 LNHDA, CDR2 SQIVND (reference sequence). After removal of 4 bases from V and 10 bases from J, the junction contained 15 bases not matched to a gene. The CDR3 extends over 17 amino acids. DNA of the CDR3: TGTGCCAGTAGTACCCCCCGACTAGCGGGAATGGTAGGCGAGCAGTTCTTC. It translates to CASSTPRLAGMVGEQFF.

The V gene is TRBV27, the J gene TRBJ2-7, with TRBD1 matching over 9 bases. The V segment lost 2 bases and the J segment 7 bases; nucleotides outside the gene matches: 9. Germline CDR1 reads MNHEY; CDR2 reads SMNVEV (reference sequence). The CDR3 totals 15 residues. The CDR3 DNA reads as TGTGCCAGCAGTTTAGGGGGACAGGGTGTGAGTGAGCAGTACTTC. Translation: CASSLGGQGVSEQYF.

This clonotype was counted many times. This CDR3 reads CASSLTGLGYEQFF. CDR3 sequence (DNA): TGTGCCAGCAGCTTGACTGGACTAGGTTATGAGCAGTTCTTC. The rearrangement uses TRBV7-2 and TRBJ2-1, with 7 bases aligning to TRBD2. Germline CDR1 is SGHTA and CDR2 is FQGNSA. The CDR3 covers 14 residues. V shed 3 bases and J 8 bases; nucleotides not matched to a gene: 7.

The CDR3 loop is CASSPSQGRDTQYF. The CDR3 DNA is TGTGCCAGCTCACCAAGTCAGGGAAGAGATACGCAGTATTTT. V gene TRBV18 combines with J gene TRBJ2-3; D perhaps matches TRBD1 (5 bases). V was trimmed by 2 bases and J by 5 bases, leaving 11 bases between them. In germline, CDR1 is KGHSH, CDR2 LQKENI. This CDR3 is 14 amino acids long.

This clonotype has only one observation. The chain has TRBV19 and TRBJ2-7; either TRBD1 or TRBD2 may fit D (5 bases each). Trimming removed 7 bases at V and 7 bases at J, with 26 bases between. The CDR3 covers 16 residues. CDR1 and CDR2 from the germline V gene are LNHDA and SQIVND (reference sequence). The CDR3 bases are TGTGCCAGTAAGAAGCGGTGGGGCTCGCGAGGAGATGAGCAGTACTTC. This sequence encodes CASKKRWGSRGDEQYF.

This CDR3 is CASSVDGLNSPLHF. CDR3 sequence (DNA): TGTGCCAGCAGCGTCGACGGCCTTAATTCACCCCTCCACTTT. J is TRBJ1-6 and V is TRBV9; D gene ambiguous. CDR3 length: 14 amino acids. The V end was cut by 2 bases, the J end by 6 bases, with 9 bases between. Germline assignment: CDR1 SGDLS and CDR2 YYNGEE. The whole variable domain, filled in from reference TRBV9 and TRBJ1-6, reads DSGVTQTPKHLITATGQRVTLRCSPRSGDLSVYWYQQSLDQGLQFLIQYYNGEERAKGNILERFSAQQFPDLHSELNLSSLELGDSALYFCASSVDGLNSPLHFGNGTRLTVT.